A selection of T cell receptor beta chains follows, all from one sample in a study of tumor-infiltrating lymphocytes in oesophageal squamous cell carcinoma. Using its own MiXCR run on the PCR reads, TCRdb lists one record per CDR3 protein. In the table there are about 11,000 distinct CDR3 sequences, 40% to 65% of which are singletons. Specimen: esophageal tumor tissue. These TCRs come from a female donor with esophageal squamous cell carcinoma. The CDR3 runs from the conserved cysteine through the conserved F or W. D genes are given only for firm matches. The size of a clone is reported for some rows only, either as once, few or many, or as a class for expanded clones.

size,D,J,V,DNA,CDR3
few,TRBD2,TRBJ2-1,TRBV7-2,TGTGCCAGCAGCTTCCTAGCGGGCCGTGGGGCCAATGAGCAGTTCTTC,CASSFLAGRGANEQFF
-,TRBD1,TRBJ1-1,TRBV6-2/TRBV6-3,TGTGCCAGCAGCAAAACGGGACAGTATGAAGCTTTCTTT,CASSKTGQYEAFF
-,-,TRBJ2-1,TRBV24-1,TGTGCCACCAGTGATTTCCCGGGGAGCTCCTACAATGAGCAGTTCTTC,CATSDFPGSSYNEQFF
many,TRBD1,TRBJ2-5,TRBV5-6,TGTGCCATGGGGGACAGGGGGCAAGAGACCCAGTACTTC,CAMGDRGQETQYF
few,TRBD2,TRBJ2-3,TRBV7-8,TGTGCCAGCAGCTTGGAGACTAGCGGCCCAAGCACAGATACGCAGTATTTT,CASSLETSGPSTDTQYF
medium-sized,-,TRBJ2-6,TRBV7-2,TGTGCCAGCAGCCTATATCGGACTTTC,CASSLYRTF
few,-,TRBJ1-2,TRBV7-2,TGTGCCAGCAGCAAGAGGGGTTTTGGCTACACCTTC,CASSKRGFGYTF
-,TRBD2,TRBJ2-2,TRBV7-6,TGTGCCAGCAGCTTAGAATGGCTAGCGGTAAACACCGGGGAGCTGTTTTTT,CASSLEWLAVNTGELFF
once,-,TRBJ2-1,TRBV7-3,TGTGCCAGCAGCTTAGGGGACAATGAGCAGTTCTTC,CASSLGDNEQFF
once,-,TRBJ2-3,TRBV6-6,TGTGCCAGCAGTTACTCTGGTTCCCTAAGCACAGATACGCAGTATTTT,CASSYSGSLSTDTQYF
-,TRBD2,TRBJ2-1,TRBV7-3,TGTGCCAGCAGCTTAGAGGGCGGGAGCTACAATGAGCAGTTCTTC,CASSLEGGSYNEQFF
many,-,TRBJ1-6,TRBV27,TGTGCCAGCAGTTTAAGTGTACAGGGCGAATATTCACCCCTCCACTTT,CASSLSVQGEYSPLHF
-,-,TRBJ2-1,TRBV12-3/TRBV12-4,TGTGCCAGCAGTCTTAGCCTTTCAGGGAAGGGCAATGAGCAGTTCTTC,CASSLSLSGKGNEQFF
-,TRBD2,TRBJ2-3,TRBV18,TGTGCCAGCTCCACTAGCGGGCCCCCGGATACGCAGTATTTT,CASSTSGPPDTQYF
few,-,TRBJ2-1,TRBV7-6,TGTGCCAGCAGCTTAGATATTTGGGGTGGGCAGTTCTTC,CASSLDIWGGQFF
-,-,TRBJ2-7,TRBV10-3,TGTGCCATCAGTGACACGGGAACCAGCTCCTACGAGCAGTACTTC,CAISDTGTSSYEQYF
many,-,TRBJ1-4,TRBV6-6,TGTGCCAGCAGTTACATTAATGAAAAACTGTTTTTT,CASSYINEKLFF
-,-,TRBJ1-1,TRBV4-1,TGCGCCAGCAGCCCCGGGGGAGACACTGAAGCTTTCTTT,CASSPGGDTEAFF
-,-,TRBJ2-3,TRBV7-8,TGTGCCAGCAGCCCCAGCGGGCCTCAAGCGGTAGATACGCAGTATTTT,CASSPSGPQAVDTQYF
once,TRBD1,TRBJ2-7,TRBV12-3/TRBV12-4,TGTGCCAGCACCTGGACAGGGGCGGACAATGAGCAGTACTTC,CASTWTGADNEQYF
-,TRBD2,TRBJ2-1,TRBV27,TGTGCCACATATCGGGGGGGCGATTACAATGAGCAGTTCTTC,CATYRGGDYNEQFF
many,-,TRBJ2-1,TRBV6-1,TGTGCCAGCAGTCAATTCGGGTCCCTGCGGGACACCCACTTC,CASSQFGSLRDTHF
-,-,TRBJ1-4,TRBV7-6,TGTGCCAGCAGCCCGCTGGGCCGCCTCGATGAAAAACTGTTTTTT,CASSPLGRLDEKLFF
-,-,TRBJ2-7,TRBV10-3,TGTGCCATCAGTGAAATGACTCCGTCCTACGAGCAGTACTTC,CAISEMTPSYEQYF
few,TRBD2,TRBJ2-3,TRBV27,TGTGCCAGCAAACCTGGACTAGCGACAGATACGCAGTATTTT,CASKPGLATDTQYF